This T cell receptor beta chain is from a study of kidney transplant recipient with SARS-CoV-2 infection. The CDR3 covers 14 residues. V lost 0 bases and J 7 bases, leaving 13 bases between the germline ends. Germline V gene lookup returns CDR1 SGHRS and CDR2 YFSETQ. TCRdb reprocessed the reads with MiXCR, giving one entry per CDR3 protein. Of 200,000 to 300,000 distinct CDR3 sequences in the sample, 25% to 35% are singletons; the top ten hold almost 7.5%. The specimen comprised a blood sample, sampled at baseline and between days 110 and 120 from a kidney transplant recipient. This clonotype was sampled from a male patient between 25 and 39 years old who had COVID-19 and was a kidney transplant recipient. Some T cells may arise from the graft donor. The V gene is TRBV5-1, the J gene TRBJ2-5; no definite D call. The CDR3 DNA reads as TGCGCCAGCAGCTTGGGGTCAGCCGCCCGGACCCAGTACTTC. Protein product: CASSLGSAARTQYF.